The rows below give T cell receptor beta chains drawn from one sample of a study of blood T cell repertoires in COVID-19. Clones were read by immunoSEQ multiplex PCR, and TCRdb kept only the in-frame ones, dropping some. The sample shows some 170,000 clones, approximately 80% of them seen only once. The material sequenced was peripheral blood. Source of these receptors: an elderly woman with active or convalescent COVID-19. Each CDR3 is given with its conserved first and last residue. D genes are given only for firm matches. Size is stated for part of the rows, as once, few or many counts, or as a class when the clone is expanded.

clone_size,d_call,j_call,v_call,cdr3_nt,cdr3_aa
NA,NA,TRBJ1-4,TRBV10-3,TGTGCCATCAGTGAAGGAGGGAAGACTGAAAAACTGTTTTTT,CAISEGGKTEKLFF
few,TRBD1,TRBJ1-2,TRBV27,TGTGCCAGCAGTCCCATCCTGGACAGGAACTATGGCTACACCTTC,CASSPILDRNYGYTF
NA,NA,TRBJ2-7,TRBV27,TGTGCCAGCAGTTTCCGGCAGGGTCAGGGCGAGCAGTACTTC,CASSFRQGQGEQYF
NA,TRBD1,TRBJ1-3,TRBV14,TGTGCCAGCAGCCTCCACAGGGGAACTGGAAACACCATATATTTT,CASSLHRGTGNTIYF
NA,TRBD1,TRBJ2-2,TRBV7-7,TGTGCTAGCAGCCGGACAGGGGGTGGATCGAACACCGGGGAGCTGTTTTTT,CASSRTGGGSNTGELFF
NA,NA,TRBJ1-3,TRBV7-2,TGTGCCAGCAGCTTAGGGCTACAGGGTCGAAACACCATATATTTT,CASSLGLQGRNTIYF
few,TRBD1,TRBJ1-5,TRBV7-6,TGTGCCAGCAGCCAGGGACAGGGTGGGAATCAGCCCCAGCATTTT,CASSQGQGGNQPQHF
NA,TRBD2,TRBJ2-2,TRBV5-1,TGCGCCAGCGGGAGGGAGGAGAACACCGGGGAGCTGTTTTTT,CASGREENTGELFF
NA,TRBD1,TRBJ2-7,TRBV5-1,TGCGCCAGCAGTCAAAAGGGGCAGGGGGCGAGGGAGCAGTACTTC,CASSQKGQGAREQYF
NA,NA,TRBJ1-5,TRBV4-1,TGCGCCAGCAGCCCAGGGGTACAGGGTCATCAGCCCCAGCATTTT,CASSPGVQGHQPQHF
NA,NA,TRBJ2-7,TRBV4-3,TGCGCCAGCAGCCAAGATAGCATCGCCCTCTCCTACGAGCAGTACTTC,CASSQDSIALSYEQYF
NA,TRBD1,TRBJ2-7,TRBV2,TGTGCCACCGCACCCCGGGACAGCGACCTTAGCTCCTACGAGCAGTACTTC,CATAPRDSDLSSYEQYF
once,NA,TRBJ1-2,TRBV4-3,TGCGCCAGCAGCCAAAAAGACAGGCTATATGGCTACACCTTC,CASSQKDRLYGYTF
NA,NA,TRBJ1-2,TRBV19,TGTGCCAGTAGTATCGAACAGGCTTCGATGATGTATGGCTACACCTTC,CASSIEQASMMYGYTF
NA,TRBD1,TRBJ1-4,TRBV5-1,TGCGCCAGCAGCTTGGAGGGGGCGGGTAATGAAAAACTGTTTTTT,CASSLEGAGNEKLFF
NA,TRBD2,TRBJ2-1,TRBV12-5,TGTGCTAGTGGTTTAACGGGACTAGTAATTGAGCAGTTCTTC,CASGLTGLVIEQFF
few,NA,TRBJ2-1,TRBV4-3,TGCGCCAGCAGCCCCACGGTGGGGCCGATCAATGAGCAGTTCTTC,CASSPTVGPINEQFF
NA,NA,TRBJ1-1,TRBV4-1,TGCGCCAGCAGCCCGGGATCGAACACTGAAGCTTTCTTT,CASSPGSNTEAFF
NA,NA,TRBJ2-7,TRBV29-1,TGCAGCGTAAGGAGGAACTCCTACGAGCAGTACTTC,CSVRRNSYEQYF
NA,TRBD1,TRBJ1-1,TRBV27,TGTGCCAGCAGTTTATATGGGACAGGGGATAACACTGAAGCTTTCTTT,CASSLYGTGDNTEAFF
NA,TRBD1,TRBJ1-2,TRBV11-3,TGTGCCAGCAGCCCAGGGGGCAGTAACTATGGCTACACCTTC,CASSPGGSNYGYTF
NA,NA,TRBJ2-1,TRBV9,TGTGCCAGCAGCCCCTGGGGGGGCGGGCGGGCGACGGATGAGCAGTTCTTC,CASSPWGGGRATDEQFF
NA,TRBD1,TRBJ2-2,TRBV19,TGTGCCAGTAGTAAACCCACGACAGGGTCGAACACCGGGGAGCTGTTTTTT,CASSKPTTGSNTGELFF
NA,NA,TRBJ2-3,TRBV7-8,TGTGCCAGCAGCTTGCAGCGGACGACCACAGATACGCAGTATTTT,CASSLQRTTTDTQYF
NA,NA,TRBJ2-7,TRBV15,TGTGCCACCGCCGCCGAGACCCGGGTTTACGAGCAGTACTTC,CATAAETRVYEQYF
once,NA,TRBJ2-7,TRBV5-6,TGTGCCAGCAGCTTGGGAAGGGGAACGATCGAGCAGTACTTC,CASSLGRGTIEQYF
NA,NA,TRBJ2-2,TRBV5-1,TGCGCCAGCAGCTTGGAGGGCAGGGCGGCCGGGGAGCTGTTTTTT,CASSLEGRAAGELFF
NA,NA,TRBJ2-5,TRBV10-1,TGCGCCAGCAGCAGAAGCGGAGACGGGGAGACCCAGTACTTC,CASSRSGDGETQYF
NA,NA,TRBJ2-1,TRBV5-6,TGTGCCAGCAGCTTGGATGGAGTGTCCTACAATGAGCAGTTCTTC,CASSLDGVSYNEQFF
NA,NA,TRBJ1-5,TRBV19,TGTGCCAGTAAGGAAACAGGGATACATCAGCCCCAGCATTTT,CASKETGIHQPQHF
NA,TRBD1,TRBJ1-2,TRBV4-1,TGCGCCAGCAGCCAAGAGGGACAGGCAACGGTTTTGTATGGCTACACCTTC,CASSQEGQATVLYGYTF
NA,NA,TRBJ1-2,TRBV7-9,TGTGCCAGCAGCCACAGGGTTGAATATGGCTACACCTTC,CASSHRVEYGYTF
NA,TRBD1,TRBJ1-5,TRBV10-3,TGTGCCATCAGTCAAGGGGGCGCGAACAATCAGCCCCAGCATTTT,CAISQGGANNQPQHF